What follows are 28 T cell receptor beta chains derived from one specimen sequenced in a study of spatial heterogeneity in lung cancer. Time point given: blood at routine non-recurrence follow-up after resection. MiXCR, applied by TCRdb to the 5' RACE reads, yields one record per CDR3 protein. Counted here are 100,000 to 120,000 distinct CDR3 sequences, approximately 11% occurring once; the ten biggest clones make up approximately 24%. The sequencing here drew on PBMCs, taken at follow-up. The source of these receptors is a female donor with early-stage non-small cell lung cancer.

This clonotype was detected only a few times. The rearrangement joins TRBV6-5 to TRBJ2-7; TRBD1 aligns across 7 bases. V was clipped by 8 bases and J by 3 bases; unmatched bases: 7. Germline V CDR1 and CDR2: MNHEY, SVGAGI. CDR3 size: 13 residues. The DNA for the CDR3 is TGTGCCAGCGGGACAGCTCTAAACTACGAGCAGTACTTC. Translation: CASGTALNYEQYF.

This clonotype was seen at least ten times. This chain connects TRBV20-1 to TRBJ2-1; 9 positions agree with TRBD2. Losses at the gene ends were 2 bases for V and 6 bases for J; bases not matched to a gene: 5. Germline V gives CDR1 DFQATT, CDR2 SNEGSKA (reference sequence). This CDR3 comprises 14 residues. This CDR3 reads CSARQLAGRNEQFF. CDR3 coding DNA: TGCAGTGCTAGACAACTAGCGGGTCGCAATGAGCAGTTCTTC.

This chain joins TRBV20-1 and TRBJ2-7; TRBD2 might be the D (6 bases). V was trimmed by 5 bases and J by 1 base, leaving 15 bases between them. Germline CDR1 DFQATT, CDR2 SNEGSKA (reference sequence). This CDR3 spans 14 amino acids. The CDR3 protein is CSAGGPGESYEQYF. The CDR3 region has the DNA TGCAGTGCTGGAGGGCCGGGGGAATCCTACGAGCAGTACTTC.

About this clonotype: Relative to the germline gene, one junction end is altered; a read error may explain this. The chain uses TRBV7-7 and TRBJ2-3; TRBD2 agrees at 11 bases. CDR1 SSHAT and CDR2 FNYEAQ come from the germline V gene (reference sequence). There are 22 residues in the CDR3. CDR3 sequence (DNA): TGTGCTAGCAGCCCGTTCCTTCACCCTTCTAGCGGGAGGATATGGAACGCAGATACGCAGTATTTT. Residues: CASSPFLHPSSGRIWNADTQYF.

This clonotype was counted a few times. The V and J genes are TRBV2 and TRBJ2-7; 7 positions match TRBD1. The CDR3 is 13 amino acids. Germline CDR1 and CDR2: SNHLY and FYNNEI. V shed 6 bases, J shed 3 bases, and the junction held 5 bases outside the gene matches. The CDR3 sequence is CASSMGQFYEQYF. CDR3 DNA sequence: TGTGCCAGCAGCATGGGACAGTTCTACGAGCAGTACTTC. The entire variable domain, with the rest obtained from reference TRBV2 and TRBJ2-7, is as follows: EPEVTQTPSHQVTQMGQEVILRCVPISNHLYFYWYRQILGQKVEFLVSFYNNEISEKSEIFDDQFSVERPDGSNFTLKIRSTKLEDSAMYFCASSMGQFYEQYFGPGTRLTVT.

V usage is TRBV28 and J usage is TRBJ1-5; D call uncertain. Germline V gives CDR1 MDHEN, CDR2 SYDVKM. With 3 bases removed from V and 7 bases from J, the gap between germline ends came to 7 bases. CDR3 length equals 12 residues. The DNA for the CDR3 is TGTGCCAGCAGTTTTTTCCCCCAGCCCCAGCATTTT. It encodes CASSFFPQPQHF.

V and J are TRBV28 and TRBJ1-2, with D hard to call. Per germline, CDR1 MDHEN and CDR2 SYDVKM. V lost 5 bases and J lost 2, with 6 bases in between. There are 12 residues in the CDR3. CDR3 nucleotide sequence: TGTGCCAGCAGTAGACCGAACTATGGCTACACCTTC. It is translated as CASSRPNYGYTF.

In DNA, the CDR3 is TGTGCCAGCAGCCTACTAGGACAGGGGATTACCGGGGAGCTGTTTTTT. This sequence encodes CASSLLGQGITGELFF. The J gene is TRBJ2-2, the V gene TRBV11-2; 9 bases line up with TRBD1. The CDR3 runs to 16 residues. V was clipped by 5 bases and J by 5 bases; unmatched bases: 9. Germline values: CDR1 SGHAT, CDR2 FQNNGV.

This clonotype occurred a few times. The chain is built from TRBV28 and TRBJ1-4; no clear D gene. The germline V gene encodes CDR1 MDHEN and CDR2 SYDVKM. The CDR3 contains 16 residues. V was pared by 4 bases and J by 0 bases, with 12 bases between. The CDR3 here is CASSSLAATTNEKLFF. CDR3 in DNA: TGTGCCAGCAGTTCTTTGGCTGCAACAACTAATGAAAAACTGTTTTTT.

The chain uses TRBV21-1 and TRBJ2-7; whether TRBD2, the table's D call, matches the DNA was not checked. TRBV21-1 counts as a pseudogene. The CDR3 consists of 16 residues. CDR3 in DNA: TGTGCCAGCAGCAGACTAGCGGGAGGGGCCTCCTACGAGCAGTACTTC. It specifies CASSRLAGGASYEQYF.

This rearrangement joins TRBV4-2 to TRBJ1-1; D is ambiguous. Trimming pared 0 bases from V and 6 bases from J, leaving 8 bases between. Germline CDR1 is LGHNA and CDR2 is YNFKEQ. The CDR3 has 13 amino acids. This CDR3 is CASSQDNFPEAFF. The CDR3 bases are TGTGCCAGCAGCCAAGATAACTTTCCTGAAGCTTTCTTT.

The gene calls are TRBV27 and TRBJ1-5; a weak D match, TRBD1 (5 bases). CDR3 length: 14 residues. The V and J ends lost 2 bases and 2 bases respectively, with 7 bases between them. CDR1 is MNHEY, CDR2 SMNVEV, per germline (reference sequence). CDR3 sequence (DNA): TGTGCCAGCAGTTTAGAAGGGGGCAATCAGCCCCAGCATTTT. This translates into CASSLEGGNQPQHF.

This clonotype was seen many times. This chain joins TRBV28 and TRBJ2-7; D not resolved. The CDR3 runs 11 residues. The V end lost 6 bases, the J end lost 11 bases, and 14 bases lay between the germline ends. Germline CDR1 is MDHEN and CDR2 is SYDVKM. In DNA, the CDR3 is TGTGCCAGCAGGTACCGGGCCCGGAAGTACTTC. It specifies CASRYRARKYF.

This clonotype was observed at least ten times. The rearrangement uses TRBV3-1 and TRBJ2-6; TRBD1 matches 7 bases. The CDR3 spans 16 residues. Germline V gives CDR1 LGHDT, CDR2 YNNKEL (reference sequence). Losses at the gene ends were 4 bases for V and 4 bases for J; bases not matched to a gene: 7. The CDR3 sequence: CASSPLDRAGANVLTF. In DNA form, the CDR3 reads TGTGCCAGCAGCCCGCTAGACAGGGCCGGGGCCAACGTCCTGACTTTC.

This clonotype was recorded a few times. The V gene is TRBV20-1, the J gene TRBJ2-4; 7 bases agree with TRBD2. Unmatched junction bases numbered 6, after V lost 3 bases and J lost 4 bases. The length of the CDR3 is 14 residues. Germline CDR1 is DFQATT and CDR2 is SNEGSKA (reference sequence). CDR3 residues: CSARGGGHKNIQYF. The CDR3 bases are TGCAGTGCTAGGGGGGGAGGGCATAAAAACATTCAGTACTTC.

This chain joins TRBV30 and TRBJ2-3, with D possibly being TRBD1 (5 bases). V was clipped by 2 bases and J by 0 bases, with 9 bases between them. CDR1 is GTSNPN, CDR2 SVGIG, per germline (reference sequence). This CDR3 has 14 amino acids. In DNA form, the CDR3 reads TGTGCCTGGAGTAACAGGCGGAGCACAGATACGCAGTATTTT. Its protein product is CAWSNRRSTDTQYF.

The V and J genes are TRBV6-5 and TRBJ2-3; perhaps TRBD1 as D (6 bases). V shed 6 bases and J shed 5 bases, with 12 bases lying between them. CDR3 length: 13 residues. In germline, CDR1 is MNHEY, CDR2 SVGAGI. Here the CDR3 DNA reads TGTGCCAGCAGATACCAGGACAGAGATACGCAGTATTTT. Translating gives CASRYQDRDTQYF.

A word on this clonotype: A junction end diverges from the germline sequence, so it may reflect a read error. The rearrangement links TRBV18 to TRBJ2-7; the D gene could be TRBD1 or TRBD2 (5 bases each). Germline CDR1 is KGHSH and CDR2 is LQKENI. There are 13 residues in the CDR3. The CDR3 region is CASSPASGTAVGF. CDR3 DNA: TGTGCCAGCTCACCAGCCTCCGGGACCGCGGTTGGGTTC.

This clonotype occurred a few times. J is TRBJ2-5 and V is TRBV2; possibly TRBD2 for D (6 bases). CDR1 is SNHLY and CDR2 is FYNNEI in the germline V gene. Trimming took off 0 bases at V and 7 bases at J, with 9 bases between the two ends. The CDR3 is made up of 13 amino acids. The CDR3 bases are TGTGCCAGCAGTGAAGCATGGGGAGGGACCCAGTACTTC. It yields the protein CASSEAWGGTQYF.

This clonotype occurred many times. V and J are TRBV7-2 and TRBJ2-5; D is ambiguous. From germline, CDR1 is SGHTA and CDR2 FQGNSA. The CDR3 contains 15 residues. V dropped 6 bases and J dropped 5 bases, with 19 bases sitting between them. CDR3 region: CASRGNPAPGETQYF. The CDR3 DNA sequence: TGTGCCAGCAGAGGGAATCCGGCCCCCGGTGAGACCCAGTACTTC.

This clonotype was detected many times. For the CDR3, the DNA is TGTGCCAGCTCACCACTTACCCAAGAGACCCAGTACTTC. It yields the protein CASSPLTQETQYF. The genes are TRBV18 and TRBJ2-5, with D hard to call. The germline V gene has CDR1 KGHSH and CDR2 LQKENI. Trimming took off 1 base at V and 1 base at J, with 4 bases between the two ends. CDR3 length: 13 residues.

This clonotype was counted ten times or more. V usage is TRBV9 and J usage is TRBJ2-7; D gene unclear. CDR1 SGDLS and CDR2 YYNGEE come from the germline V gene. V lost 0 bases and J 3 bases, leaving 7 bases between the germline ends. This CDR3 spans 13 amino acids. The CDR3 DNA reads as TGTGCCAGCAGCGTAGGACCTCTCTACGAGCAGTACTTC. This codes for CASSVGPLYEQYF.

This clonotype showed up just a few times. This sequence joins TRBV27 and TRBJ2-1; 10 bases align to TRBD2. This CDR3 is built from 16 residues. J lost 8 bases, V lost 5 bases, and 12 bases had no gene match. Germline CDR1 and CDR2: MNHEY and SMNVEV (reference sequence). CDR3 sequence: CASSPRLAGESHEQFF. The CDR3 DNA follows: TGTGCCAGCAGTCCACGACTAGCGGGCGAGTCCCATGAGCAGTTCTTC.

A few counts support this clonotype. This chain uses TRBV20-1 with TRBJ1-1; D is unresolved. The V and J ends lost 5 bases and 2 bases respectively, with 12 bases between them. The CDR3 has 13 residues. Germline V gene sequence: CDR1 DFQATT, CDR2 SNEGSKA (reference sequence). The CDR3, as DNA: TGCAGTGCTCAAGACCGGAGCAACACTGAAGCTTTCTTT. This sequence encodes CSAQDRSNTEAFF.

There are a few counts of this clonotype. The genes are TRBV10-3 and TRBJ2-3; 9 nucleotides match TRBD2. Germline-derived CDR1 and CDR2 are ENHRY and SYGVKD. This CDR3 spans 16 amino acids. V was pared by 7 bases and J by 8 bases, with 16 bases of the junction left unmatched. The CDR3 DNA reads as TGTGCCATCAAGGCTAGCGGGGACGCCAGCAGTGGTACGCAGTATTTT. Translation: CAIKASGDASSGTQYF.

The CDR3: CASSWRLGDEQFF. The CDR3 coding sequence is TGTGCCAGCAGCTGGCGCCTTGGGGATGAGCAGTTCTTC. The chain combines TRBV3-1 with TRBJ2-1; D is undetermined. V lost 5 bases and J lost 8, with 13 bases in between. Germline V gives CDR1 LGHDT, CDR2 YNNKEL (reference sequence). The CDR3 spans 13 residues.

This rearrangement joins TRBV12-3 or TRBV12-4 to TRBJ2-3; D is undetermined. This CDR3 contains 11 residues. Trimming shortened V by 7 bases and J by 3 bases, and 5 bases separated the two germline ends. This chain's CDR3 is CASKLTDTQYF. CDR3 sequence (DNA): TGTGCCAGCAAACTGACAGATACGCAGTATTTT.

At least ten counts were recorded for this clonotype. This rearrangement joins TRBV19 to TRBJ1-4; D may be TRBD1 (5 bases). Germline CDR1 and CDR2: LNHDA and SQIVND (reference sequence). This CDR3 spans 14 amino acids. Trimming pared 7 bases from V and 4 bases from J, leaving 13 bases between. The CDR3 protein is CASNSDRNNEKLFF. In nucleotides, the CDR3 is TGTGCCAGTAACTCCGACAGAAATAATGAAAAACTGTTTTTT.